One and the same sample provided the 10 T cell receptor beta chains below, sequenced in a study of blood T cell repertoires in COVID-19 (dated by TCRdb to about 2020). The library was made by the immunoSEQ multiplex PCR assay. Entries here come from immuneACCESS through TCRdb and include only in-frame sequences with V and J called. Some clones fail to appear in such tables; in the studies checked, an unresolved V gene covers under half of the shortfall, and the cause of the remainder is unknown. The sample table records fewer than 350,000 clones; around 88% of these occur just once. The biggest ten clones account for under 7% of the sample. The material sequenced was PBMCs or T cells enriched from blood (not recorded which). These receptors all come from a woman aged 40 to 50 who had recovered from COVID-19.

This clone was observed a few times. V usage is TRBV11-2 and J usage is TRBJ2-2; tentative D call: TRBD2 (5 bases). The ends were cut back, 5 bases at V and 8 bases at J, with 18 bases in the middle. Germline V gene data show CDR1 as SGHAT and CDR2 as FQNNGV. The CDR3 extends over 15 amino acids. The CDR3 DNA reads as TGTGCCAGCAGCCTCGAAGGGCTCCCGGGGGGGGAGCTGTTTTTT. Encoded protein: CASSLEGLPGGELFF.

The rearrangement uses TRBV6-5 and TRBJ2-3; tentatively, D is TRBD2 (6 bases). V gave up 0 bases and J gave up 1 base, with 11 bases separating them. From germline, CDR1 is MNHEY and CDR2 SVGAGI. The CDR3 has 16 residues. DNA for the CDR3: TGTGCCAGCAGTTACTCGGGGCGGGGTCGCACAGATACGCAGTATTTT. Encoded protein: CASSYSGRGRTDTQYF.

The rearrangement uses TRBV28 and TRBJ2-5; D is possibly TRBD2 (5 bases). This CDR3 contains 13 residues. Germline values: CDR1 MDHEN, CDR2 SYDVKM. V was pared by 4 bases and J by 7 bases, with 13 bases between. The CDR3 DNA sequence: TGTGCCAGCAGTTCCAATAATCGGGGGACCCAGTACTTC. Its translation: CASSSNNRGTQYF.

This clone was found a few times. The V gene is TRBV2, the J gene TRBJ2-7, with D possibly being TRBD2 (6 bases). The ends were cut back, 5 bases at V and 0 bases at J, with 11 bases in the middle. Germline V CDR1 and CDR2: SNHLY, FYNNEI. The CDR3 has 14 residues. CDR3 region: CASSSRTTSYEQYF. DNA of the CDR3: TGTGCCAGCAGTTCGCGGACTACCTCCTACGAGCAGTACTTC. Using reference TRBV2 and TRBJ2-7 for the parts outside the CDR3, the full variable domain is EPEVTQTPSHQVTQMGQEVILRCVPISNHLYFYWYRQILGQKVEFLVSFYNNEISEKSEIFDDQFSVERPDGSNFTLKIRSTKLEDSAMYFCASSSRTTSYEQYFGPGTRLTVT.

This clone was recorded only once. J is TRBJ2-2 and V is TRBV5-1, with D perhaps TRBD2 (6 bases). The V and J ends lost 4 bases and 0 bases respectively, with 10 bases between them. Germline V gives CDR1 SGHRS, CDR2 YFSETQ. The CDR3 sequence is 15 residues long. In nucleotides, the CDR3 is TGCGCCAGCAGCAGTAGCGGAGCGAACACCGGGGAGCTGTTTTTT. It encodes CASSSSGANTGELFF.

The genes are TRBV3-1 (or the pseudogene TRBV3-2) and TRBJ2-3; D remains ambiguous. The CDR3 has 14 amino acids. Trimming pared 4 bases from V and 5 bases from J, leaving 13 bases between. Germline loops: CDR1 LGHDT, CDR2 YNNKEL (reference sequence). CDR3: CASSRLLPLDTQYF. CDR3 coding DNA: TGTGCCAGCAGCCGCTTACTGCCCCTAGATACGCAGTATTTT.

The chain links TRBV18 to TRBJ2-7, with D maybe TRBD2 (6 bases). V was cut by 4 bases and J by 1 base, with 11 bases left in between. Germline values: CDR1 KGHSH, CDR2 LQKENI. The CDR3 consists of 14 residues. The CDR3 DNA is TGTGCCAGCTCACTTGAGGGACTTTCCTACGAGCAGTACTTC. Its translation is CASSLEGLSYEQYF.

The gene calls are TRBV5-6 and TRBJ2-5, with D maybe TRBD2 (5 bases). The CDR3 contains 12 residues. The germline V and J ends were trimmed by 4 bases and 5 bases, with 9 bases remaining between them. Germline assignment: CDR1 SGHDT and CDR2 YYEEEE. CDR3 amino acids: CASSPTGETQYF. The CDR3 DNA follows: TGTGCCAGCAGCCCCACGGGGGAGACCCAGTACTTC.

The chain is built from TRBV6-2 or TRBV6-3 and TRBJ1-2, with 7 bases aligning to TRBD1. The germline V gene has CDR1 MNHEY and CDR2 SVGEGT. The CDR3 spans 13 residues. With V trimmed by 5 bases and J by 4 bases, 4 bases remained unmatched. For the CDR3, the DNA is TGTGCCAGCAGTCAAGACAGGGCCTATGGCTACACCTTC. It translates to CASSQDRAYGYTF.

The gene calls are TRBV24-1 and TRBJ2-1, with D maybe TRBD2 (5 bases). The CDR3 is made up of 14 amino acids. V dropped 4 bases and J dropped 4 bases, with 10 bases sitting between them. Germline CDR1 and CDR2: KGHDR and SFDVKD. CDR3 protein: CATSESRGYNEQFF. CDR3 DNA sequence: TGTGCCACCAGTGAGAGCCGGGGATACAATGAGCAGTTCTTC.